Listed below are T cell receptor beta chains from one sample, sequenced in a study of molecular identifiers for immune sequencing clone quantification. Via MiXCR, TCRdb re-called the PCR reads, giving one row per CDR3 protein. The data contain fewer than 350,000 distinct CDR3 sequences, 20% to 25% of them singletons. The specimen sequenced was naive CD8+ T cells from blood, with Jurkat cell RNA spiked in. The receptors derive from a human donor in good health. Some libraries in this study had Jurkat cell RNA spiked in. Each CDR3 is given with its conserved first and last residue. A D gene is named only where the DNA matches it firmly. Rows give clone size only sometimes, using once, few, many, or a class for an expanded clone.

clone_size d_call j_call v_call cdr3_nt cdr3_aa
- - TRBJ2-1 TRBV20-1 TGCAGTGCTAGAGATTCCCGGGCCGCCCTGGACAATGAGCAGTTCTTC CSARDSRAALDNEQFF
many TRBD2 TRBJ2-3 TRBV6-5 TGTGCCAGCAGTTTTACTAGCGGGGACACAGATACGCAGTATTTT CASSFTSGDTDTQYF
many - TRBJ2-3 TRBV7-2 TGTGCCAGCAGCTTAGAGGGTGGGGGGAGCACAGATACGCAGTATTTT CASSLEGGGSTDTQYF
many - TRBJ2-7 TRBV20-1 TGCAGTGCTAGCCCTAGCATCCCCGACTACGAGCAGTACTTC CSASPSIPDYEQYF
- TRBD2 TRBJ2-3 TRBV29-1 TGCAGCGTTGAAGGGGGGGTAGGCGGGGGGGCCGTTGATACGCAGTATTTT CSVEGGVGGGAVDTQYF
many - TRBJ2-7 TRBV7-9 TGTGCCAGCAGCCCGCCCGGGACACCATCAAACGAGCAGTACTTC CASSPPGTPSNEQYF
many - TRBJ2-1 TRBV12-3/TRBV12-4 TGTGCCAGCAGTTATCTAGCCAGCTCTGCCAATGAGCAGTTCTTC CASSYLASSANEQFF
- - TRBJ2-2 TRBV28 TGTGCCAGCAGTTTAAGTAGAGGAGCCGGGGAGCTGTTTTTT CASSLSRGAGELFF
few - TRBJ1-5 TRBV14 TGTGCCAGCGGCCAAGATCGGGCAGGCCCCTACAATCAGCCCCAGCATTTT CASGQDRAGPYNQPQHF
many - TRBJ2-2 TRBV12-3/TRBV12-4 TGTGCCAGCAGACAGGGATTGAACACCGGGGAGCTGTTTTTT CASRQGLNTGELFF
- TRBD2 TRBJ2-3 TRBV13 TGTGCCAGCAGCTACCGGGACTATGGCACAGATACGCAGTATTTT CASSYRDYGTDTQYF
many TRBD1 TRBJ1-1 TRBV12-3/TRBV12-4 TGTGCCAGCAGTCCCCGACAGGGACTGGGCACTGAAGCTTTCTTT CASSPRQGLGTEAFF
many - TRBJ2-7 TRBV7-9 TGTGCCAGCAGCCCATCAATAGGGAACGAGCAGTACTTC CASSPSIGNEQYF
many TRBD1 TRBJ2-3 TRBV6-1 TGTGCCAGCAGTGACCGGGACAGACCACCGGCAGATACGCAGTATTTT CASSDRDRPPADTQYF
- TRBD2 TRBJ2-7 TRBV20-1 TGCAGTGCTAGAGGGGGACTAGCGGGGCCTTGGTCCGCCGACGAGCAGTACTTC CSARGGLAGPWSADEQYF
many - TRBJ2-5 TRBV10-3 TGTGCCATCAGTGAGGACAGGCAGTACCAAGAGACCCAGTACTTC CAISEDRQYQETQYF
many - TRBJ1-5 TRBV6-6 TGTGCCACCGCGGAGGCAGGGGTTCAGCCCCAGCATTTT CATAEAGVQPQHF
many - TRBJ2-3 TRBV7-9 TGTGCCAGCAGCTTAGTCCAGCGGACAACAGATACGCAGTATTTT CASSLVQRTTDTQYF
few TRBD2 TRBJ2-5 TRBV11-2 TGTGCCAGCAGCTTATTGAGCGGGGAACAAGAGACCCAGTACTTC CASSLLSGEQETQYF
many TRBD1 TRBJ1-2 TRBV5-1 TGCGCCAGCAGCCGGGGACAGGGGGCGAATGGCTACACCTTC CASSRGQGANGYTF
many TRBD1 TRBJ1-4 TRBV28 TGTGCCAGCACCGATGACCTGATAGGGACAGAATATGAAAAACTGTTTTTT CASTDDLIGTEYEKLFF
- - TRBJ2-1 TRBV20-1 TGCAGTGCTAGACCCCCATCATGGGAGGCATTGTACAATGAGCAGTTCTTC CSARPPSWEALYNEQFF
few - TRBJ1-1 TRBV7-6 TGTGCCAGCAGCTTAGTAGCAGGGACCGGCACTGAAGCTTTCTTT CASSLVAGTGTEAFF
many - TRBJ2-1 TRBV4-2 TGTGCCAGCAGCACCCCCAACGCACTTCAGTTCTTC CASSTPNALQFF
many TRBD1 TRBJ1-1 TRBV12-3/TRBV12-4 TGTGCCACAGGGGGCCACGGCACTGAAGCTTTCTTT CATGGHGTEAFF
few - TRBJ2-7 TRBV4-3 TGCGCCAGCAGCCGCGACAGTACCTCCTACGAGCAGTACTTC CASSRDSTSYEQYF
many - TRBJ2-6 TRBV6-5 TGTGCCAGCACCCTCGCCCCGTCTGGGGCCAACGTCCTGACTTTC CASTLAPSGANVLTF